This TCR beta chain originates from a study of a mutant IDH1 vaccine in newly diagnosed glioma. Study results and limitations: Changes in top peripheral clonotypes did not appear linked to pseudoprogression.

Stated time point: week 23, last vaccination. The investigators gave 300 ug of mutant IDH1 20-mer peptide in each vaccine dose, together with topical imiquimod. The repertoire was sequenced with immunoSEQ multiplex PCR; TCRdb's copy has only in-frame clones and lacks some. The sample consists of about 77,000 clones, about 85% of them appearing once. A word on this clone: What it binds is not known.

Germline V gene sequence: CDR1 ENHRY, CDR2 SYGVKD. V lost 6 bases and J lost 1; bases outside the gene matches: 1. The CDR3 is 14 residues long. The source is a woman aged 45 to 65 with glioma. The source was PBMCs, collected from a glioma patient whose treatment included an IDH1 peptide vaccine. This sequence joins TRBV10-3 and TRBJ1-1; TRBD1 matches at 11 bases. The CDR3 DNA reads as TGTGCCATCAGGGGGACAGGGGGGAACACTGAAGCTTTCTTT. It is translated as CAIRGTGGNTEAFF.